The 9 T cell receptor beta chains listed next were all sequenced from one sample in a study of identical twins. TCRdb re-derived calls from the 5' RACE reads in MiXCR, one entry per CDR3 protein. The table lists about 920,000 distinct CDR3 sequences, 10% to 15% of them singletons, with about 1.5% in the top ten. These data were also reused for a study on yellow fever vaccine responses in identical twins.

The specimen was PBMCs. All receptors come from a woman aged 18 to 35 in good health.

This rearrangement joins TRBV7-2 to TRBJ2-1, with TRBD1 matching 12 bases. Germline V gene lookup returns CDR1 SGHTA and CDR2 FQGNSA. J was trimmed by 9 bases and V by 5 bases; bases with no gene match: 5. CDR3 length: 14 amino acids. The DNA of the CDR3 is TGTGCCAGCAGCCCGGGACAGGGGGCGGTTGAGCAGTTCTTC. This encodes CASSPGQGAVEQFF.

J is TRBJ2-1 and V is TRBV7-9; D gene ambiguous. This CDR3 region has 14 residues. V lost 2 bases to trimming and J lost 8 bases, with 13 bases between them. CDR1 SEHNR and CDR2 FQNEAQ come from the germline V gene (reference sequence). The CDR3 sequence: CASSLIRAADEQFF. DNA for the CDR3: TGTGCCAGCAGCTTAATACGGGCTGCGGATGAGCAGTTCTTC.

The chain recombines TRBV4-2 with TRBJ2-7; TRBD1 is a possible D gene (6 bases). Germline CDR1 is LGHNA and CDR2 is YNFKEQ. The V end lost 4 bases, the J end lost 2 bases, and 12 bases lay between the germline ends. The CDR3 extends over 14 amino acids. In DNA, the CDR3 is TGTGCCAGCAGCCGGAACAGGGTAACCTACGAGCAGTACTTC. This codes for CASSRNRVTYEQYF.

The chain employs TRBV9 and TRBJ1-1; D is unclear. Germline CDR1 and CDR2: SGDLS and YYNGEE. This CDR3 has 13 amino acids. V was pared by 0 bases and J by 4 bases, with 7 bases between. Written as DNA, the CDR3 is TGTGCCAGCAGCGTAGCTTTTGGCACTGAAGCTTTCTTT. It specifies CASSVAFGTEAFF.

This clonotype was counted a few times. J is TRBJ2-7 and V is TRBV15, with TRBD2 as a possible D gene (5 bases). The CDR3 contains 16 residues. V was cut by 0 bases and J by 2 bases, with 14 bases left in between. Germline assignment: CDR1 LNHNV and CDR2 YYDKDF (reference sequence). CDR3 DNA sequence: TGTGCCACCAGCAGAGATCTACGGGGTGCCCCCTACGAGCAGTACGTC. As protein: CATSRDLRGAPYEQYV.

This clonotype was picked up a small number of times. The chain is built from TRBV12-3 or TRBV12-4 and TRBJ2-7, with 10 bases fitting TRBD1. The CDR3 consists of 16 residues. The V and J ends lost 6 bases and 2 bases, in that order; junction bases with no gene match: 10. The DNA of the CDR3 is TGTGCCAGCAGCACCGGACAGGGGGGAATGGCCTACGAGCAGTACTTC. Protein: CASSTGQGGMAYEQYF.

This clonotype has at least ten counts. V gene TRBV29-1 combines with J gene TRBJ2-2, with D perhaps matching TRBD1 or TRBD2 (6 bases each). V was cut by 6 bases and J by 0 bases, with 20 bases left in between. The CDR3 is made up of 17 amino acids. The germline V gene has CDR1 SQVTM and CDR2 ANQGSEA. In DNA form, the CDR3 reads TGCAGCGTGGGAGGTCCGGGACACCTGCCGAACACCGGGGAGCTGTTTTTT. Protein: CSVGGPGHLPNTGELFF.

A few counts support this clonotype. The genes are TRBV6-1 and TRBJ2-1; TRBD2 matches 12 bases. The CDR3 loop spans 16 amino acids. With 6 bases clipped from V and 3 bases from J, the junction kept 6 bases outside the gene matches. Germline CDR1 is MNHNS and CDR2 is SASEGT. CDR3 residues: CASRLLAGGNYNEQFF. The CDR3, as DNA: TGTGCCAGCAGGCTACTAGCGGGAGGAAACTACAATGAGCAGTTCTTC.

CDR3 amino acids: CAISGPATGYTF. CDR3 bases: TGTGCCATCAGTGGCCCTGCGACGGGCTACACCTTC. The J gene is TRBJ1-2, the V gene TRBV10-3; D is uncertain. Looked up from germline, CDR1 is ENHRY and CDR2 is SYGVKD. The CDR3 runs to 12 residues. Trimming shortened V by 4 bases and J by 8 bases, and 11 bases separated the two germline ends.